What follows is one TCR beta chain and its context. Its matching antigen is unknown. This specimen belongs to a study of T cells in Graves' hyperthyroidism and ophthalmopathy. What was amplified from RNA transcripts were TCR beta CDR3 regions. RT-PCR in the first round (using the HTBI primer set) targeted the TCR CDR3. TCRdb itself ran the multiplex PCR reads through MiXCR, one entry per CDR3 protein. Among about 610,000 distinct CDR3 sequences listed, about half were seen once. Whole-study results and caveats: Classification by a 13 V-J model distinguished ophthalmopathy from stable hyperthyroidism.

Hyperthyroidism had been newly diagnosed in patients aged 18 to 65, and its duration was under 2 months. This CDR3 has 15 amino acids. The ends were cut back, 2 bases at V and 1 base at J, with 9 bases in the middle. Germline CDR1 and CDR2: SGDLS and YYNGEE. This clonotype originated in a woman aged 18-29 years with Graves' hyperthyroidism. Sample: peripheral blood or thyroid tissue (not recorded which). This sequence joins TRBV9 and TRBJ1-4, with D possibly matching TRBD1 (6 bases). The CDR3 loop reads CASSVSQGTNEKLFF. As DNA, the CDR3 is TGTGCCAGCAGCGTCTCACAGGGAACTAATGAAAAACTGTTTTTT.